Described below is a single TCR beta chain sequence and its context. The antigen remains undetermined. CDR1 SGHTA and CDR2 FQGTGA come from the germline V gene. V trimming: 4 bases; J trimming: 4 bases; junction bases outside the gene matches: 7. This CDR3 spans 15 amino acids. These data belong to a study of cytomegalovirus exposure and HLA in healthy donors. Looking at the study overall: Previous work identified roughly 120 million unique TCR beta sequences from around 170 million T cells. Study conclusions and caveats: The study carried out a later analysis of TCR beta sequences. It associated 16,951 of them with specific HLA alleles at a false discovery rate of 0.05. Donor immune exposure was known only as CMV serostatus.

The primer mix had 60 Vbeta and 13 Jbeta primers. Assay: immunoSEQ multiplex PCR; the TCRdb copy retains only in-frame clones and omits some. The sample has 120,000 to 150,000 clones, roughly 78% seen once. V is TRBV7-3 and J is TRBJ2-1; TRBD2 matches at 7 bases. This TCR was recovered from a man in his forties in good health and CMV-seropositive. Material for sequencing was PBMCs. The CDR3 reads CASSSSGTTYNEQFF. The CDR3 DNA is TGTGCCAGCAGCTCCTCCGGGACTACTTACAATGAGCAGTTCTTC.